This T cell receptor (beta chain) was captured in a study of blood T cell repertoires in COVID-19. Background on the study: Recovered Cohort 3 donors showed two negative PCRs, clearance, or symptom resolution. Nucleic acid was either cDNA or gDNA, and it came from T cells, B-cell-depleted T cells, or PBMCs.

This study enrolled people aged about 18 to 90 from about two dozen US geographic areas. Germline V gene lookup returns CDR1 KGHSH and CDR2 LQKENI. V dropped 6 bases and J dropped 0 bases, with 5 bases sitting between them. The CDR3 is 13 residues long. Profiled with immunoSEQ multiplex PCR; TCRdb holds only in-frame clones, not every one. The sample shows over 150,000 clones, about 80% of them seen only once. Sequencing was performed on PBMCs or T cells enriched from blood (not recorded which). This clonotype was sampled from a woman in her 70s in a cohort exposed to, infected with or recovered from COVID-19 (not recorded which). The chain employs TRBV18 and TRBJ1-4; D gene unclear. The CDR3 sequence is CASSFSTNEKLFF. The CDR3 DNA reads TGTGCCAGCTCTTTCTCAACTAATGAAAAACTGTTTTTT.